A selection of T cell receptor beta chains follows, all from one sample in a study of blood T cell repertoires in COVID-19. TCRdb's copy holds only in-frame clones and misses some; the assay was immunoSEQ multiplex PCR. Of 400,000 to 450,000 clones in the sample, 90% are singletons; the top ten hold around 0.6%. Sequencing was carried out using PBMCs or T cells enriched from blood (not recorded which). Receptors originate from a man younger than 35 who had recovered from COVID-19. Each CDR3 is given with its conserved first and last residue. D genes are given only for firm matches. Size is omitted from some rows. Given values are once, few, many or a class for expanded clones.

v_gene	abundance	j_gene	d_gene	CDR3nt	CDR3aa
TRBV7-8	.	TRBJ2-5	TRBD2	TGTGCCAGCAGCTTAGAGGAGGGAGGGCCTACGGAGACCCAGTACTTC	CASSLEEGGPTETQYF
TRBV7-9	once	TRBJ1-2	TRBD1	TGTGCCAGCAGCTTAAACAGGGGAGAAGGTGGCTACACCTTC	CASSLNRGEGGYTF
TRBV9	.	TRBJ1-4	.	TGTGCCAGCAGCGCATCAATGTCAACTAATGAAAAACTGTTTTTT	CASSASMSTNEKLFF
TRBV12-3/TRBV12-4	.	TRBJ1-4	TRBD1	TGTGCCAGCAGCTGGACAGGGGAGGAAAAACTGTTTTTT	CASSWTGEEKLFF
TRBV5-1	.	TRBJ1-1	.	TGCGCCAGCAGTCCAAACAGGGAGGGGGTTGCTTTCTTT	CASSPNREGVAFF
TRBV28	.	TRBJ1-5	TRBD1	TGTGCCAGCAAACTAGACAGGGGGCTCGGTCAGCCCCAGCATTTT	CASKLDRGLGQPQHF
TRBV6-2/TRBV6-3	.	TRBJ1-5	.	TGTGCCAGCAGCCTACCCCCGGGTCAGCCCCAGCATTTT	CASSLPPGQPQHF
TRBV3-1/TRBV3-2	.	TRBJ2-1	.	TGTGCCAGCAGCCAAGGGAGGGGTCTCAATGAGCAGTTCTTC	CASSQGRGLNEQFF
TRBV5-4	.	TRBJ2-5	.	TGTGCCAGCAGCTTGGGTTCTGGGCAGCTTGGGGAGACCCAGTACTTC	CASSLGSGQLGETQYF
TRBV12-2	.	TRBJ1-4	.	TGTGCAAGTCGCTTCCCCGGCGCCGGGACAGGAGGCGAAAAACTGTTTTTT	CASRFPGAGTGGEKLFF
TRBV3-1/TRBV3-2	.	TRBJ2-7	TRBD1	TGTGCCAGCAGCCGTACGCCCGGGACAGGGCACGAGCAGTACTTC	CASSRTPGTGHEQYF
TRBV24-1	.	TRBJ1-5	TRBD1	TGTGCCACCATGACCGGGACAGGATTTAATAGCAATCAGCCCCAGCATTTT	CATMTGTGFNSNQPQHF
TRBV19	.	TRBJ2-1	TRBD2	TGTGCCAGTAGCCCTGGGGGCGGACTAGCGGGGGTTGAGCAGTTCTTC	CASSPGGGLAGVEQFF
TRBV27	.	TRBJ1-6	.	TGTGCCAGCAGTACAAGACCCGGCGGGAATTCACCCCTCCACTTT	CASSTRPGGNSPLHF
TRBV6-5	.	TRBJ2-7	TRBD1	TGTGCCAGCAGCGCACAGGGGGGCGAGCAGTACTTC	CASSAQGGEQYF
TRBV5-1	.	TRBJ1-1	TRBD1	TGCGCCAGCAGCTCTTTCACCGGGACAGCGAACACTGAAGCTTTCTTT	CASSSFTGTANTEAFF
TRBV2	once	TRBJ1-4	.	TGTGCCAGCAGTGGAGACAGTGCAACTAATGAAAAACTGTTTTTT	CASSGDSATNEKLFF
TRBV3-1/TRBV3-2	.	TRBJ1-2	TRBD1	TGTGCCAGCAGACGCGGGACAGACTATGGCTACACCTTC	CASRRGTDYGYTF
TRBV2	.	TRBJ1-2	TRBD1	TGTGCCAGCAGTCTCAGGGGGGACGGCTATGGCTACACCTTC	CASSLRGDGYGYTF
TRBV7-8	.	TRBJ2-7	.	TGTGCCAGCAGCCGAACAGTGACCTACGAGCAGTACTTC	CASSRTVTYEQYF
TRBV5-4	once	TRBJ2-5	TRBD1	TGTGCCAGCAGCTTGCTTGAACAGGGGGTACAAGAGACCCAGTACTTC	CASSLLEQGVQETQYF
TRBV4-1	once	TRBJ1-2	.	TGCGCCAGCAGCCATCACATAAAGGGGGACACTCGAGCTAACTATGGCTACACCTTC	CASSHHIKGDTRANYGYTF
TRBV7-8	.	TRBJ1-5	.	TGTGCCAGCAGCGATCGGTGGGCCAATCAGCCCCAGCATTTT	CASSDRWANQPQHF
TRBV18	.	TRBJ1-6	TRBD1	TGTGCCAGCTCATCAAATAACAGGGGGTTAAACTCACCCCTCCACTTT	CASSSNNRGLNSPLHF
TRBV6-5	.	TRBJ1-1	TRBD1	TGTGCCAGCACTAGGACAGGGGTGGGCACTGAAGCTTTCTTT	CASTRTGVGTEAFF
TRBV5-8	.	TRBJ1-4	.	TGTGCCAGCAGCTTGACGGGACACTCAGAAAAACTGTTTTTT	CASSLTGHSEKLFF
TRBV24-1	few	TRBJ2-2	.	TGTGCCACCAGTGATTCCGGGACCGGGGAGCTGTTTTTT	CATSDSGTGELFF
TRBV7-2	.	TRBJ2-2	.	TGTGCCAGCAGCTTAGCGGGGGGTAACACCGGGGAGCTGTTTTTT	CASSLAGGNTGELFF
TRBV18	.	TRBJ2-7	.	TGTGCCAGCTCACCGAGGAGGGAACACGAGCAGTACTTC	CASSPRREHEQYF
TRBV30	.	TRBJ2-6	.	TGTGCCTGGGGGAGTGGGGCCAACGTCCTGACTTTC	CAWGSGANVLTF
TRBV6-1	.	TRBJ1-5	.	TGTGCCAGCAGTGCTAACCTCGGGGGGTCGGTGAACAATCAGCCCCAGCATTTT	CASSANLGGSVNNQPQHF
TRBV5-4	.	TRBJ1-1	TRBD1	TGTGCCAGCAGCTCCTCGGGACAGGGGGGGAACACTGAAGCTTTCTTT	CASSSSGQGGNTEAFF
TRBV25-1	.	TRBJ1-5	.	TGTGCCAGCAGTGACTCACAGGGTAAGGGTCAGCCCCAGCATTTT	CASSDSQGKGQPQHF
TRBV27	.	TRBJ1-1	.	TGTGCCAGCAGGTCCTTTTTGGCGGCCGAAGCTTTCTTT	CASRSFLAAEAFF
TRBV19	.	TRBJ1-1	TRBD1	TGTGCCAGTAACGACTACAGGGGCCTGAACACTGAAGCTTTCTTT	CASNDYRGLNTEAFF
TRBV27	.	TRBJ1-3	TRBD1	TGTGCCAGCAAGTCCGACAGGGGGTTTGGAAACACCATATATTTT	CASKSDRGFGNTIYF
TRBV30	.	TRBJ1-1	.	TGTGCCTGGAGTGTAACAGGTTTCGGCACTGAAGCTTTCTTT	CAWSVTGFGTEAFF
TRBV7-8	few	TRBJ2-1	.	TGTGCCAGCAGCTTAGATCTAGGGGATGAGCAGTTCTTC	CASSLDLGDEQFF
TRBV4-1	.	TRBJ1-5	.	TGCGCCAGCAGCCCGGGTGTCGGTTTAGGCAATCAGCCCCAGCATTTT	CASSPGVGLGNQPQHF
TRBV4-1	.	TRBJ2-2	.	TGCGCCAGCAGCCCTCTCGCGGGGAACACCGGGGAGCTGTTTTTT	CASSPLAGNTGELFF
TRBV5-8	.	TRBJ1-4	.	TGTGCCAGCAGCTTGGGCGTGACAGGCACAACTAATGAAAAACTGTTTTTT	CASSLGVTGTTNEKLFF
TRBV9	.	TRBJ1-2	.	TGTGCCAGCAGCGTAGTGTCGGGGGTTAACTATGGCTACACCTTC	CASSVVSGVNYGYTF
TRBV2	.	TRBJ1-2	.	TGTGCCAGCAGGCCGACAGGAGCAGCTAACTATGGCTACACCTTC	CASRPTGAANYGYTF
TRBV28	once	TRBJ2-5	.	TGTGCCAGCAGTTTTTTGGGCGCAAACCAAGAGACCCAGTACTTC	CASSFLGANQETQYF
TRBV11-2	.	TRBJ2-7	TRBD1	TGTGCCAGCAGCTCAGGGACAGGGCTAGGCGAGCAGTACTTC	CASSSGTGLGEQYF
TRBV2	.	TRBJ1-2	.	TGTGCCAGCAGACAGGGAGACGGGACTGGCTACACCTTC	CASRQGDGTGYTF
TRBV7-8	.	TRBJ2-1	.	TGTGCCAGCAGCTCTGAGTCCTACAATGAGCAGTTCTTC	CASSSESYNEQFF
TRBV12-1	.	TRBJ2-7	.	TGTGCCAGCAGCTTTGCGTCGGAGTTCGCTTACGAGCAGTACTTC	CASSFASEFAYEQYF
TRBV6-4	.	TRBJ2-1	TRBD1	TGTGCCAGCAGTGACTCGACGGGGACAGGGGGTAATGAGCAGTTCTTC	CASSDSTGTGGNEQFF
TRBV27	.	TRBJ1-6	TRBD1	TGTGCCAGCAGTTCCCAGGGGGCTGCACCCCTCCACTTT	CASSSQGAAPLHF
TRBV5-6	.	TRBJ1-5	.	TGTGCCAGCAGCCCAACAGGGTACAGCAATCAGCCCCAGCATTTT	CASSPTGYSNQPQHF
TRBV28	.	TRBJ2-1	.	TGTGCCAGCACCACTAAGACCCGTGCTCACTACAATGAGCAGTTCTTC	CASTTKTRAHYNEQFF